These 27 T cell receptor beta chains were all obtained from the same sample, sequenced in a study of Ad26.COV2.S vaccination and SARS-CoV-2 variants. The treatment here: roughly 19 received Ad26.COV2.S at low or high dose, single or two shots; roughly five received placebo; per-sample allocation not given. The samples date from day 63 after the first vaccine or placebo injection. TCRdb's copy holds only in-frame clones and misses some; the assay was immunoSEQ multiplex PCR. The repertoire includes about 400,000 clones, about 88% of them detected once, and about 1.9% sits in the top ten. Sample: peripheral blood, taken in a trial of Ad26.COV2.S vaccine versus placebo. The origin of the receptors is a person between 18 and 65 years old who received the Ad26.COV2.S COVID-19 vaccine or a placebo.

The gene calls are TRBV29-1 and TRBJ1-2; D call uncertain. From germline, CDR1 is SQVTM and CDR2 ANQGSEA. The CDR3 spans 11 residues. Between the trimmed V and J ends, which lost 5 bases and 0 bases, there was a span of 4 bases. Here the CDR3 reads CSVRSNYGYTF. CDR3 sequence (DNA): TGCAGCGTTCGTTCTAACTATGGCTACACCTTC.

V usage is TRBV28 and J usage is TRBJ2-3; a possible D gene is TRBD2 (5 bases). The CDR3 is 14 amino acids. Trimming shortened V by 3 bases and J by 1 base, and 8 bases separated the two germline ends. Looked up from germline, CDR1 is MDHEN and CDR2 is SYDVKM. The CDR3 sequence: CASSFGGRTDTQYF. The CDR3 nucleotides are TGTGCCAGCAGTTTTGGAGGCCGCACAGATACGCAGTATTTT.

The rearrangement uses TRBV12-3 or TRBV12-4 and TRBJ1-1; no clear D gene. Deletions cut 4 bases from V and 9 bases from J, with 12 bases between. This CDR3 has 12 residues. The CDR3 bases are TGTGCCAGCAGTTATGGCCCGGGGAAAGCTTTCTTT. Protein: CASSYGPGKAFF.

The chain employs TRBV28 and TRBJ1-1, with 9 bases aligning to TRBD1. Germline V gene sequence: CDR1 MDHEN, CDR2 SYDVKM. V shed 5 bases, J shed 0 bases, and the junction held 4 bases outside the gene matches. The CDR3 runs 15 residues. CDR3 in DNA: TGTGCCAGCAGTCGGACAGGGGAAATGAACACTGAAGCTTTCTTT. Protein sequence: CASSRTGEMNTEAFF.

This CDR3 is CASSDSLSSTDTQYF. As DNA, the CDR3 is TGTGCCAGCAGTGACTCCCTTTCTAGCACAGATACGCAGTATTTT. The gene calls are TRBV2 and TRBJ2-3; unclear D gene. The CDR3 contains 15 residues. Germline CDR1 SNHLY, CDR2 FYNNEI. Trimming left V 3 bases short and J 0 bases short, with 10 bases between.

This chain links TRBV4-1 with TRBJ1-5; D ambiguous. V gave up 1 base and J gave up 0 bases, with 7 bases separating them. Germline lookup yields CDR1 MGHRA and CDR2 YSYEKL. CDR3 size: 15 residues. The CDR3 nucleotides read TGCGCCAGCAGCCAAGCGGAATATAGCAATCAGCCCCAGCATTTT. Residues: CASSQAEYSNQPQHF.

The sample holds one count of this clone. The chain uses TRBV15 and TRBJ1-2; D ambiguous. The CDR3 has 13 amino acids. The V end was cut by 0 bases, the J end by 8 bases, with 10 bases between. Germline lookup yields CDR1 LNHNV and CDR2 YYDKDF (reference sequence). DNA of the CDR3: TGTGCCACCAGCAGAGATCGGCCCTCCGGCTACACCTTC. Amino acids: CATSRDRPSGYTF.

This clone was detected only a few times. The chain is built from TRBV6-1 and TRBJ2-3, with D possibly being TRBD2 (5 bases). Germline assignment: CDR1 MNHNS and CDR2 SASEGT. The V end lost 3 bases, the J end lost 3 bases, and 13 bases lay between the germline ends. The CDR3 has 15 residues. This CDR3 is CASSDGGPGTDTQYF. The CDR3 DNA reads as TGTGCCAGCAGTGACGGCGGGCCCGGGACAGATACGCAGTATTTT.

This clone was detected once. CDR3 nucleotide sequence: TGTGCCAGCAGTACGGGGGTCACAGATACGCAGTATTTT. Translation gives CASSTGVTDTQYF. The chain links TRBV12-3 or TRBV12-4 to TRBJ2-3, with D possibly matching TRBD2 (6 bases). The CDR3 is made up of 13 amino acids. V lost 5 bases and J 2 bases, leaving 8 bases between the germline ends.

The gene calls are TRBV11-2 and TRBJ2-5; 9 bases align to TRBD2. This CDR3 has 15 residues. Trimming took 1 base from V and 2 from J; bases not matched to a gene: 2. Germline-derived CDR1 and CDR2 are SGHAT and FQNNGV. CDR3 region: CASSLGAGGQETQYF. DNA of the CDR3: TGTGCCAGCAGCTTAGGGGCGGGAGGGCAAGAGACCCAGTACTTC.

The chain employs TRBV4-1 and TRBJ2-7; D perhaps matches TRBD2 (6 bases). Germline CDR1 MGHRA, CDR2 YSYEKL. With 1 base removed from V and 2 bases from J, the gap between germline ends came to 12 bases. CDR3 size: 15 residues. CDR3 region: CASSQGPQRAYEQYF. The CDR3 bases are TGCGCCAGCAGCCAAGGTCCTCAGCGGGCCTACGAGCAGTACTTC.

This chain uses TRBV10-3 with TRBJ2-1, with TRBD2 matching over 8 bases. The CDR3 extends over 15 amino acids. Germline CDR1 ENHRY, CDR2 SYGVKD. After removal of 6 bases from V and 2 bases from J, the junction contained 6 bases not matched to a gene. CDR3 in DNA: TGTGCCATCAGCTCAACTAGCGGACCCTACAATGAGCAGTTCTTC. Amino acids: CAISSTSGPYNEQFF.

This sequence joins TRBV9 and TRBJ2-7; D is perhaps TRBD2 (5 bases). V was pared by 4 bases and J by 5 bases, with 13 bases between. CDR3 length: 13 amino acids. The germline V gene has CDR1 SGDLS and CDR2 YYNGEE. The CDR3 nucleotides read TGTGCCAGCAGCTTCCACGAGGGAAACGAGCAGTACTTC. This sequence encodes CASSFHEGNEQYF.

The CDR3 nucleotides are TGTGCCAGCAGCTTCGGACAGGGGACAGATACGCAGTATTTT. Amino acid sequence: CASSFGQGTDTQYF. V gene TRBV5-6 combines with J gene TRBJ2-3; 9 nucleotides line up with TRBD1. Germline CDR1 reads SGHDT; CDR2 reads YYEEEE. V trimming: 2 bases; J trimming: 3 bases; junction bases outside the gene matches: 1. This CDR3 is 14 amino acids long.

The table lists this clone with a few counts. The chain combines TRBV7-2 with TRBJ2-1; possible D gene TRBD2, 5 bases. This CDR3 is built from 14 residues. Germline assignment: CDR1 SGHTA and CDR2 FQGNSA. Trimming removed 4 bases at V and 2 bases at J, with 9 bases between. Written as DNA, the CDR3 is TGTGCCAGCAGCTATGACGGGACCTACAATGAGCAGTTCTTC. Translating gives CASSYDGTYNEQFF.

The chain recombines TRBV4-1 with TRBJ1-4; 9 bases align to TRBD1. V was pared by 2 bases and J by 8 bases, with 12 bases of the junction left unmatched. This CDR3 contains 17 residues. Germline V lookup: CDR1 MGHRA, CDR2 YSYEKL. As DNA, the CDR3 is TGCGCCAGCAGCCAACTTCCGGGACAGGGAGCTAGGGAAAAACTGTTTTTT. Encoded protein: CASSQLPGQGAREKLFF.

V usage is TRBV4-1 and J usage is TRBJ1-1; tentatively, D is TRBD1 (5 bases). The CDR3 spans 15 residues. Germline CDR1 and CDR2: MGHRA and YSYEKL. V was cut by 4 bases and J by 0 bases, with 12 bases left in between. The CDR3 loop is CASSPGAGLNTEAFF. The CDR3 DNA reads TGCGCCAGCAGCCCCGGAGCAGGGCTGAACACTGAAGCTTTCTTT.

The rearrangement uses TRBV28 and TRBJ2-3; 9 bases map to TRBD1. This CDR3 comprises 15 residues. After removal of 6 bases from V and 1 base from J, the junction contained 5 bases not matched to a gene. The germline V gene encodes CDR1 MDHEN and CDR2 SYDVKM. The chain's CDR3 is CASRQQGARTDTQYF. CDR3 DNA: TGTGCCAGCAGACAACAGGGGGCCCGCACAGATACGCAGTATTTT.

This chain joins TRBV19 and TRBJ2-2, with a tentative D call TRBD1 (6 bases). There are 16 residues in the CDR3. V lost 2 bases, J lost 0 bases, and 10 bases lay in between. Germline V gene sequence: CDR1 LNHDA, CDR2 SQIVND (reference sequence). CDR3 bases: TGTGCCAGTAGTATACCGACAGGCGCGAACACCGGGGAGCTGTTTTTT. Amino acids: CASSIPTGANTGELFF.

V is TRBV5-6 and J is TRBJ2-5; 8 nucleotides align to TRBD2. Trimming at V came to 3 bases and at J to 3 bases, leaving 7 bases not matched to a gene. The CDR3 has 15 residues. Germline lookup yields CDR1 SGHDT and CDR2 YYEEEE. The CDR3 sequence: CASSWMTSVKETQYF. The CDR3 DNA follows: TGTGCCAGCAGCTGGATGACTAGCGTGAAAGAGACCCAGTACTTC.

The count of this clone is one. V is TRBV12-3 or TRBV12-4 and J is TRBJ1-5; D is unresolved. Trimming stripped 7 bases from V and 2 bases from J, with 9 bases between. There are 13 residues in the CDR3. The CDR3 loop is CASTSWGNQPQHF. The CDR3 bases are TGTGCCAGCACTTCTTGGGGCAATCAGCCCCAGCATTTT.

The V and J genes are TRBV9 and TRBJ2-7, with 7 nucleotides matching TRBD1. CDR3 length equals 15 residues. Germline trimming cut 4 bases from V and 1 base from J; bases unmatched to any gene: 8. The germline CDR1 and CDR2 sequences are SGDLS and YYNGEE. The CDR3 protein is CASSLTGAASYEQYF. The CDR3 DNA reads as TGTGCCAGCAGCCTTACAGGGGCCGCTTCCTACGAGCAGTACTTC.

The chain carries TRBV5-4 and TRBJ2-1; 14 bases line up with TRBD2. The CDR3 loop spans 17 amino acids. CDR1 is SGHNT, CDR2 YYREEE, per germline (reference sequence). J lost 6 bases, V lost 4 bases, and 9 bases had no gene match. DNA for the CDR3: TGTGCCAGCAGCATGGGACTAGCGGGAGCCCCTGGCAATGAGCAGTTCTTC. This sequence encodes CASSMGLAGAPGNEQFF.

This chain joins TRBV6-5 and TRBJ1-4; D gene uncertain. The germline V gene has CDR1 MNHEY and CDR2 SVGAGI. The CDR3 has 14 amino acids. V lost 2 bases and J lost 0, with 4 bases in between. The CDR3 DNA reads as TGTGCCAGCAGTTACGCGGCAACTAATGAAAAACTGTTTTTT. It codes for CASSYAATNEKLFF.

V is TRBV12-3 or TRBV12-4 and J is TRBJ1-2; D remains unclear. There are 13 residues in the CDR3. Between the trimmed V and J ends, which lost 9 bases and 5 bases, there was a span of 16 bases. In DNA form, the CDR3 reads TGTGCCAGTAGCCAGGCGGGATCTTATGGCTACACCTTC. It specifies CASSQAGSYGYTF.

The V and J genes are TRBV19 and TRBJ2-3; 8 positions match TRBD2. J was trimmed by 4 bases and V by 4 bases; bases with no gene match: 13. The germline CDR1 and CDR2 sequences are LNHDA and SQIVND (reference sequence). This CDR3 is 17 amino acids long. The CDR3: CASSTLLSGIIPDTQYF. The CDR3 DNA reads TGTGCCAGTAGTACCCTTCTTAGCGGGATCATCCCAGATACGCAGTATTTT. Looking up the rest from reference TRBV19 and TRBJ2-3 gives the full variable domain: DGGITQSPKYLFRKEGQNVTLSCEQNLNHDAMYWYRQDPGQGLRLIYYSQIVNDFQKGDIAEGYSVSREKKESFPLTVTSAQKNPTAFYLCASSTLLSGIIPDTQYFGPGTRLTVL.

This clone showed up just once. The chain combines TRBV6-2 or TRBV6-3 with TRBJ2-7; 14 nucleotides match TRBD2. The CDR3 runs 20 residues. CDR1 is MNHEY and CDR2 is SVGEGT in the germline V gene. V lost 4 bases and J lost 2; bases outside the gene matches: 16. CDR3 sequence reads: CASSSWTGTSGSGGAYEQYF. DNA of the CDR3: TGTGCCAGCAGTTCCTGGACCGGGACTAGCGGGAGTGGAGGGGCCTACGAGCAGTACTTC.